This TCR beta chain came from a study of control samples from healthy donors and cancer patients. The table came from immunoSEQ multiplex PCR; TCRdb's copy has only in-frame clones and leaves some out. Seen here are 230,000 or so clones, about 93% observed once, and the top ten hold approximately 1.5%. The sample comprised blood. The TCR comes from a man in his forties or fifties in good health.

The CDR3 DNA is TGTGCCAGCAGATTAGGCAGGGAAACTGAAGCTTTCTTT. This codes for CASRLGRETEAFF. The chain links TRBV7-3 to TRBJ1-1; the D gene is possibly TRBD1 (5 bases). V lost 6 bases, J lost 5 bases, and 13 bases lay in between. The CDR3 is made up of 13 amino acids. Germline V gene sequence: CDR1 SGHTA, CDR2 FQGTGA. The variable domain in full, completed from reference TRBV7-3 and TRBJ1-1, reads GAGVSQTPSNKVTEKGKYVELRCDPISGHTALYWYRQSLGQGPEFLIYFQGTGAADDSGLPNDRFFAVRPEGSVSTLKIQRTERGDSAVYLCASRLGRETEAFFGQGTRLTVV.